The next 32 T cell receptor beta chains were all read from a single sample in a study of OX40 agonist ivuxolimab in advanced cancers. Profiling relied on immunoSEQ multiplex PCR, and the TCRdb table lists in-frame clones only, not all of them. The sample consists of approximately 82,000 clones, 70% to 90% of them appearing once. The sequencing used CD4+ or CD8+ T cells sorted from blood, collected in a trial of the OX40 agonist ivuxolimab. All receptors derive from an adult with an advanced solid tumor such as melanoma, head and neck, liver or kidney cancer.

This sequence joins TRBV9 and TRBJ1-1; D is uncertain. The germline gives CDR1 SGDLS, CDR2 YYNGEE. Trimming left V 4 bases short and J 5 bases short, with 9 bases between. The CDR3 has 12 amino acids. This CDR3 is CASSMTGTEAFF. CDR3 coding DNA: TGTGCCAGCAGCATGACTGGGACTGAAGCTTTCTTT.

V and J are TRBV11-3 and TRBJ2-7; 10 nucleotides line up with TRBD2. Germline V gives CDR1 SGHNT, CDR2 YENEEA. With V trimmed by 2 bases and J by 2 bases, 3 bases remained unmatched. The CDR3 loop spans 15 amino acids. The CDR3 DNA is TGTGCCAGCAGCTTAACTAGCGGGATCGCCTACGAGCAGTACTTC. It encodes CASSLTSGIAYEQYF.

This chain connects TRBV9 to TRBJ1-1, with D unclear. The CDR3 totals 13 residues. V lost 0 bases, J lost 5 bases, and 8 bases lay in between. CDR1 is SGDLS and CDR2 is YYNGEE in the germline V gene. This CDR3 reads CASSVATRTEAFF. CDR3 nucleotides: TGTGCCAGCAGCGTAGCAACGAGGACTGAAGCTTTCTTT.

The rearrangement links TRBV2 to TRBJ2-1; possible D gene TRBD2, 7 bases. CDR1 is SNHLY and CDR2 is FYNNEI in the germline V gene. The CDR3 has 13 amino acids. V was shortened by 8 bases and J by 8 bases, with 16 bases between the two germline ends. CDR3 protein: CASGGGGAYEQFF. CDR3 nucleotides: TGTGCCAGCGGGGGAGGGGGTGCGTATGAGCAGTTCTTC.

This clone appeared once. The chain uses TRBV6-1 and TRBJ1-3; D not resolved. Germline V gene data show CDR1 as MNHNS and CDR2 as SASEGT. The CDR3 is 17 residues long. V lost 1 base and J lost 7, with 20 bases in between. CDR3 DNA sequence: TGTGCCAGCAGTGAAGTAAATTTAGGTCAGGATTTCAACACCATATATTTT. It specifies CASSEVNLGQDFNTIYF.

The rearrangement joins TRBV15 to TRBJ2-7; D not certain. The V and J ends lost 0 bases and 4 bases respectively, with 7 bases between them. Germline V gene lookup returns CDR1 LNHNV and CDR2 YYDKDF (reference sequence). The CDR3 totals 13 residues. The CDR3: CATSREQIYEQYF. The CDR3 DNA is TGTGCCACCAGCAGAGAGCAGATTTACGAGCAGTACTTC. Full variable domain (rest looked up from reference TRBV15 and TRBJ2-7): DAMVIQNPRYQVTQFGKPVTLSCSQTLNHNVMYWYQQKSSQAPKLLFHYYDKDFNNEADTPDNFQSRRPNTSFCFLDIRSPGLGDTAMYLCATSREQIYEQYFGPGTRLTVT.

This chain joins TRBV7-3 and TRBJ2-7, with D unresolved. Trimming shortened V by 5 bases and J by 0 bases, and 8 bases separated the two germline ends. The germline CDR1 and CDR2 sequences are SGHTA and FQGTGA. The CDR3 totals 13 residues. Written as DNA, the CDR3 is TGTGCCAGCAGCCCCTCAGGCTCCTACGAGCAGTACTTC. It encodes CASSPSGSYEQYF.

CDR3 nucleotide sequence: TGCGCCAGCAGCCAAGATTTCGCAGGGGCGTTAGGAAACACCATATATTTT. It yields the protein CASSQDFAGALGNTIYF. The V and J genes are TRBV4-1 and TRBJ1-3; a weak D match, TRBD1 (6 bases). The CDR3 has 17 amino acids. Germline V gene lookup returns CDR1 MGHRA and CDR2 YSYEKL. Trimming stripped 0 bases from V and 4 bases from J, with 16 bases between.

V is TRBV9 and J is TRBJ2-1; TRBD1 matches at 10 bases. CDR1 and CDR2 from the germline V gene are SGDLS and YYNGEE. Trimming cost V 5 bases and J 4 bases; bases outside gene matches: 12. This CDR3 is built from 17 residues. The CDR3: CASSQTPGTGDYNEQFF. CDR3 bases: TGTGCCAGCAGTCAAACCCCCGGGACAGGGGATTACAATGAGCAGTTCTTC. Full variable domain (outside the CDR3, taken from reference TRBV9 and TRBJ2-1): DSGVTQTPKHLITATGQRVTLRCSPRSGDLSVYWYQQSLDQGLQFLIQYYNGEERAKGNILERFSAQQFPDLHSELNLSSLELGDSALYFCASSQTPGTGDYNEQFFGPGTRLTVL.

This sequence joins TRBV9 and TRBJ1-2; tentative D call: TRBD1 (5 bases). Per germline, CDR1 SGDLS and CDR2 YYNGEE. Between the trimmed V and J ends, which lost 3 bases and 2 bases, there was a span of 17 bases. There are 16 residues in the CDR3. The CDR3 spells CASSAPIKGPNYGYTF. For the CDR3, the DNA is TGTGCCAGCAGCGCCCCCATAAAGGGGCCAAACTATGGCTACACCTTC.

V usage is TRBV30 and J usage is TRBJ2-3, with D possibly called TRBD1 or TRBD2 (6 bases each). In germline, CDR1 is GTSNPN, CDR2 SVGIG (reference sequence). The CDR3 is made up of 14 amino acids. V was cut by 3 bases and J by 8 bases, with 18 bases left in between. The CDR3 here is CAWRQSGASGTQYF. Here the CDR3 DNA reads TGTGCCTGGAGGCAATCGGGGGCCTCGGGTACGCAGTATTTT.

The chain couples TRBV18 to TRBJ2-7; D uncertain. Trimming took 5 bases from V and 0 from J, leaving 8 bases between them. Per the germline V gene, CDR1 is KGHSH and CDR2 is LQKENI. This CDR3 is 13 amino acids long. The CDR3 loop reads CASSGPASYEQYF. In DNA form, the CDR3 reads TGTGCCAGCTCAGGGCCAGCCTCCTACGAGCAGTACTTC.

This clone was counted a single time. The V call is TRBV29-1, the J call TRBJ2-1, with 16 positions matching TRBD2. CDR1 is SQVTM and CDR2 is ANQGSEA in the germline V gene. J was trimmed by 1 base and V by 5 bases; bases with no gene match: 5. The CDR3 spans 17 residues. In DNA form, the CDR3 reads TGCAGCGTTCTGGGACTAGCGGGAGGGAGGTCCTACAATGAGCAGTTCTTC. This translates into CSVLGLAGGRSYNEQFF.

The gene calls are TRBV7-2 and TRBJ2-7, with TRBD1 matching over 9 bases. The trim removed 5 bases at V and 7 bases at J, leaving 12 bases unmatched. This CDR3 spans 15 amino acids. Germline CDR1 and CDR2: SGHTA and FQGNSA. The CDR3 nucleotides are TGTGCCAGCAGCAATCCGGGACAGGGAAATGAGGAGCAGTACTTC. It encodes CASSNPGQGNEEQYF.

The rearrangement joins TRBV6-6 to TRBJ1-3, with 9 bases identical to TRBD1. This CDR3 is built from 15 residues. The germline V gene has CDR1 MNHNY and CDR2 SVGAGI (reference sequence). V was clipped by 5 bases and J by 2 bases; unmatched bases: 4. The CDR3 DNA follows: TGTGCCAGCAGTCCGCGGGACAGGGCTGGAAACACCATATATTTT. Translation: CASSPRDRAGNTIYF.

The V gene is TRBV11-3, the J gene TRBJ2-1, with 9 bases aligning to TRBD1. V lost 3 bases and J lost 1; bases outside the gene matches: 16. The CDR3 contains 20 residues. CDR1 is SGHNT and CDR2 is YENEEA in the germline V gene. The CDR3 loop reads CASSFQSGQGLGGSYNEQFF. The DNA of the CDR3 is TGTGCCAGCAGCTTCCAGTCGGGACAGGGACTGGGGGGGTCCTACAATGAGCAGTTCTTC.

The rearrangement uses TRBV27 and TRBJ2-1, with 14 bases identical to TRBD2. After removal of 10 bases from V and 9 bases from J, the junction contained 11 bases not matched to a gene. The CDR3 is 15 amino acids. Looked up from germline, CDR1 is MNHEY and CDR2 is SMNVEV (reference sequence). The CDR3 DNA is TGTGCCACCTACGGGACTAGCGGGAGTATATTTGAGCAGTTCTTC. It is translated as CATYGTSGSIFEQFF.

The V gene is TRBV5-6, the J gene TRBJ1-2, with D perhaps matching TRBD1 (6 bases). Germline CDR1 SGHDT, CDR2 YYEEEE. The V end lost 6 bases, the J end lost 4 bases, and 19 bases lay between the germline ends. The CDR3 totals 15 residues. For the CDR3, the DNA is TGTGCCAGCACCATGGGGCCCACAGGGTCCTATGGCTACACCTTC. It translates to CASTMGPTGSYGYTF.

The chain combines TRBV5-4 with TRBJ2-2, with D perhaps TRBD1 or TRBD2 (5 bases each). V lost 6 bases to trimming and J lost 3 bases, with 15 bases between them. CDR3 size: 15 residues. CDR1 is SGHNT, CDR2 YYREEE, per germline (reference sequence). The CDR3 DNA is TGTGCCAGCACCTCCGGGTTGGGGGACACCGGGGAGCTGTTTTTT. Protein sequence: CASTSGLGDTGELFF.

The rearrangement uses TRBV9 and TRBJ2-1, with D hard to call. The CDR3 has 14 amino acids. Trimming removed 0 bases at V and 7 bases at J, with 11 bases between. Germline lookup yields CDR1 SGDLS and CDR2 YYNGEE. The DNA of the CDR3 is TGTGCCAGCAGCGTAGCGAGGAGTGATAATGAGCAGTTCTTC. Encoded protein: CASSVARSDNEQFF.

The V and J genes are TRBV2 and TRBJ2-4, with D possibly TRBD1 on 5 matching bases. CDR3 length: 14 residues. Germline V gene data show CDR1 as SNHLY and CDR2 as FYNNEI. V was cut by 4 bases and J by 6 bases, with 13 bases left in between. DNA of the CDR3: TGTGCCAGCAGTGTTGGGCAGGGCGGAAACATTCAGTACTTC. Protein: CASSVGQGGNIQYF.

The rearrangement joins TRBV7-3 to TRBJ2-1; perhaps TRBD2 as D (6 bases). The CDR3 is 15 amino acids. Trimming removed 0 bases from V and 8 bases from J, with 14 bases in between. Germline lookup yields CDR1 SGHTA and CDR2 FQGTGA. This CDR3 reads CASSLTGGIQDEQFF. The CDR3 DNA reads TGTGCCAGCAGCTTAACAGGCGGGATCCAGGATGAGCAGTTCTTC.

The chain is built from TRBV18 and TRBJ2-1; 8 positions agree with TRBD2. This CDR3 has 15 amino acids. Germline loops: CDR1 KGHSH, CDR2 LQKENI. V lost 5 bases and J lost 1; bases outside the gene matches: 4. The DNA for the CDR3 is TGTGCCAGCTCAAAGCGGGAGAGGTCCTACAATGAGCAGTTCTTC. Translation: CASSKRERSYNEQFF.

This chain connects TRBV7-9 to TRBJ2-4, with unresolved D. Per germline, CDR1 SEHNR and CDR2 FQNEAQ (reference sequence). This CDR3 has 14 amino acids. Trimming took 1 base from V and 4 from J, leaving 8 bases between them. The CDR3 coding sequence is TGTGCCAGCAGCTTAGTTCTCAATAAAAACATTCAGTACTTC. Amino acid sequence: CASSLVLNKNIQYF.

This chain links TRBV27 with TRBJ1-2; TRBD1 might be the D (5 bases). The CDR3 has 14 amino acids. V lost 2 bases, J lost 4 bases, and 11 bases lay in between. Per the germline V gene, CDR1 is MNHEY and CDR2 is SMNVEV (reference sequence). The CDR3 nucleotides read TGTGCCAGCAGTTTAAAGGGGACCTCCTATGGCTACACCTTC. Protein: CASSLKGTSYGYTF.

This sequence joins TRBV11-2 and TRBJ1-4; 11 bases are a match to TRBD1. CDR3 length: 13 residues. The germline gives CDR1 SGHAT, CDR2 FQNNGV. J lost 8 bases, V lost 10 bases, and 6 bases had no gene match. The CDR3 protein is CATRGQGVEKLFF. The CDR3 DNA is TGTGCCACCCGGGGACAGGGGGTAGAAAAACTGTTTTTT.

This chain links TRBV7-2 with TRBJ2-1; D not resolved. Germline CDR1 SGHTA, CDR2 FQGNSA. Trimming shortened V by 5 bases and J by 10 bases, and 15 bases separated the two germline ends. The CDR3 has 13 amino acids. CDR3 in amino acids: CASSPFRGEEQFF. The CDR3 coding sequence is TGTGCCAGCAGCCCCTTCCGAGGTGAAGAGCAGTTCTTC. The full variable domain, its missing parts supplied by reference TRBV7-2 and TRBJ2-1, is GAGVSQSPSNKVTEKGKDVELRCDPISGHTALYWYRQSLGQGLEFLIYFQGNSAPDKSGLPSDRFSAERTGGSVSTLTIQRTQQEDSAVYLCASSPFRGEEQFFGPGTRLTVL.

This chain joins TRBV29-1 and TRBJ1-2; D is possibly TRBD1 (6 bases). Germline V CDR1 and CDR2: SQVTM, ANQGSEA. CDR3 size: 14 residues. Trimming took off 6 bases at V and 9 bases at J, with 23 bases between the two ends. CDR3 residues: CSVAKDRPLESYTF. CDR3 nucleotides: TGCAGCGTCGCAAAGGACAGACCCCTAGAGAGCTACACCTTC.

V gene TRBV25-1 combines with J gene TRBJ2-7; possibly TRBD1 or TRBD2 for D (5 bases each). Germline lookup yields CDR1 MGHDK and CDR2 SYGVNS. The CDR3 contains 12 residues. The V end lost 9 bases, the J end lost 4 bases, and 13 bases lay between the germline ends. CDR3 sequence reads: CASEGWRYEQYF. In DNA, the CDR3 is TGTGCCAGTGAGGGGTGGAGGTACGAGCAGTACTTC.

V is TRBV11-1 and J is TRBJ1-1; D call uncertain. The CDR3 consists of 14 residues. Germline assignment: CDR1 SGHAT and CDR2 FQDESV (reference sequence). Trimming removed 1 base from V and 2 bases from J, with 8 bases in between. The CDR3 coding sequence is TGTGCCAGCAGCTTAGTGGCCATCAACACTGAAGCTTTCTTT. Amino acids: CASSLVAINTEAFF.

CDR3 residues: CASSHFSGSADTQYF. The CDR3 coding sequence is TGCGCCAGCAGCCATTTTAGCGGGAGCGCAGATACGCAGTATTTT. This chain uses TRBV4-3 with TRBJ2-3; 9 nucleotides align to TRBD2. Unmatched junction bases numbered 5, after V lost 3 bases and J lost 4 bases. Looked up from germline, CDR1 is LGHNA and CDR2 is YSLEER. The CDR3 consists of 15 residues.

In nucleotides, the CDR3 is TGTGCCTGGAGTCAAACCGGGACTCCCAGGGATACGCAGTATTTT. Protein: CAWSQTGTPRDTQYF. This chain joins TRBV30 and TRBJ2-3, with D possibly being TRBD2 (6 bases). Trimming shortened V by 2 bases and J by 6 bases, and 18 bases separated the two germline ends. The CDR3 spans 15 residues. Germline V gene data show CDR1 as GTSNPN and CDR2 as SVGIG (reference sequence). Full variable domain (outside the CDR3, taken from reference TRBV30 and TRBJ2-3): SQTIHQWPATLVQPVGSPLSLECTVEGTSNPNLYWYRQAAGRGLQLLFYSVGIGQISSEVPQNLSASRPQDRQFILSSKKLLLSDSGFYLCAWSQTGTPRDTQYFGPGTRLTVL.